These T cell receptor beta chains were read from a single sample in a study of shared clonotypes between healthy human individuals. The table came from immunoSEQ multiplex PCR; TCRdb's copy has only in-frame clones and leaves some out. The sample has approximately 510,000 clones; approximately 85% are singletons. The sample was PBMCs. The receptor source for this set is a woman in her thirties or forties in good health. Some clones in this sample may be carry-over from other donors' samples. CDR3s include the opening cysteine and the closing phenylalanine or tryptophan.

TRBV6-5 CASSYWSGGSDEQYF
TRBV11-1 CASSLATGGRSYEQYF
TRBV7-2 CASSTSGLWSSYNEQFF
TRBV29-1 CSVPPHTQPQHF
TRBV6-6 CASRLTGVDNSPLHF
TRBV4-1 CASSRTVVGPQHF
TRBV5-5 CASSSPRIGGYTF
TRBV11-2 CASSSFGVLGPYEQYF
TRBV9 CASSGRGVGGRAYNEQFF
TRBV11-3 CASSPRAGVDTGELFF
TRBV29-1 CSVDKGEVPYNEQFF
TRBV7-2 CASSLRASYNEQFF
TRBV27 CASSFSGGTSTDTQYF
TRBV27 CASSLSLTYTGELFF
TRBV2 CASSVNVAEAFF
TRBV6-5 CATKSGYEQYF
TRBV5-1 CASSPRTGDDTEAFF
TRBV6-4 CASSHGAGGADTQYF
TRBV5-1 CASSFGTSRETQYF
TRBV11-2 CASSLVGFGNTIYF
TRBV4-2 CASSQNRASNQPQHF
TRBV2 CASSVAVGEYEQYF
TRBV11-2 CASSLGQGPYEQYF
TRBV2 CASSARGLYEQYF
TRBV2 CASSESGYPDTQYF
TRBV30 CAWSAGASSYNEQFF
TRBV7-3 CASSEFLGDGEQYF
TRBV19 CASTKGTARNTIYF
TRBV6-4 CASSPEENTEAFF
TRBV11-2 CASSSRGRGEKLFF
TRBV19 CASTGQGRHTEAFF
TRBV15 CATSRDRGFSGNTIYF
TRBV27 CASIKDRAYNEQFF
TRBV4-3 CASSQDISGANVLTF
TRBV7-8 CASSYQSTSGRRNEQFF
TRBV7-2 CASSLEVSSYNEQFF
TRBV30 CAWSGLAGGPIGELFF